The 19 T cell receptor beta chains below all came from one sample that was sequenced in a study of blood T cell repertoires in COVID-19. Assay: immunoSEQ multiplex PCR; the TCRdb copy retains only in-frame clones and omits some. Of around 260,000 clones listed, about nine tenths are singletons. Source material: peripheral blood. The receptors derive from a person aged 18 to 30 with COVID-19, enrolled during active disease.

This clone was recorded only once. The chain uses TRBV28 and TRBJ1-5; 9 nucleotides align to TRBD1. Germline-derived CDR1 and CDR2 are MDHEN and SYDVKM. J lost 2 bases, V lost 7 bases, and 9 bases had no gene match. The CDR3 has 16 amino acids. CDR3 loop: CASTFNRGRGNQPQHF. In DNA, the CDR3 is TGTGCCAGCACTTTTAACAGGGGGCGAGGCAATCAGCCCCAGCATTTT.

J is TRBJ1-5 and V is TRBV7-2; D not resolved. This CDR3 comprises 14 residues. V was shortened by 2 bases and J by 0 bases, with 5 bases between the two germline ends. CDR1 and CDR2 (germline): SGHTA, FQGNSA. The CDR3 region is CASSLLYSNQPQHF. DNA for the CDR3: TGTGCCAGCAGCTTACTTTATAGCAATCAGCCCCAGCATTTT.

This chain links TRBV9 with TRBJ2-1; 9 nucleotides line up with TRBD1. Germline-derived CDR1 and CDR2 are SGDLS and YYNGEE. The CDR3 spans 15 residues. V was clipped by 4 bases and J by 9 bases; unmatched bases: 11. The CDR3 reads CASSKTGGGSGEQFF. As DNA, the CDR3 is TGTGCCAGCAGCAAGACAGGGGGAGGTTCAGGTGAGCAGTTCTTC.

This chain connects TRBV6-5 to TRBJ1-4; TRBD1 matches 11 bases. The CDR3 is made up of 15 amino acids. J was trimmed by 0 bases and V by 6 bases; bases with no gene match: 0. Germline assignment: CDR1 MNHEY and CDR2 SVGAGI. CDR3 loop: CASRGQGATNEKLFF. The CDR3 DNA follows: TGTGCCAGCAGGGGACAGGGGGCAACTAATGAAAAACTGTTTTTT.

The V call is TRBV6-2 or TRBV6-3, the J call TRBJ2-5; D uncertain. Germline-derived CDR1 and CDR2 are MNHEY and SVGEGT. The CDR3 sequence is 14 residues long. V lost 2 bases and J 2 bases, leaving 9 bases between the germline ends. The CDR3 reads CASSYVSEQETQYF. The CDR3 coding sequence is TGTGCCAGCAGTTACGTGTCAGAACAAGAGACCCAGTACTTC.

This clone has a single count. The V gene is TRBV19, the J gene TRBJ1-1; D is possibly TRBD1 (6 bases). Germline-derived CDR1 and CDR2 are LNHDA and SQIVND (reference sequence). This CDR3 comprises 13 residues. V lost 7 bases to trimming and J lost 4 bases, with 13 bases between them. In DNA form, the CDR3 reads TGTGCCAGTATTACAGGGAAAGGCACTGAAGCTTTCTTT. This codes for CASITGKGTEAFF.

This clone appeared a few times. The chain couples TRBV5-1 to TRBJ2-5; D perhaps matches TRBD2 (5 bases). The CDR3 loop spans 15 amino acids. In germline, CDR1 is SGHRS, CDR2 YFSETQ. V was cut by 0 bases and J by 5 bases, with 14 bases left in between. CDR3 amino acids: CASSLARSPGETQYF. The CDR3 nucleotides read TGCGCCAGCAGCTTGGCCCGAAGCCCGGGGGAGACCCAGTACTTC.

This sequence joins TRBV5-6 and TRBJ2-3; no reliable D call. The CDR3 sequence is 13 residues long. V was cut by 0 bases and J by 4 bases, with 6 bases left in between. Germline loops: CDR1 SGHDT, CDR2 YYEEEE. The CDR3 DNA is TGTGCCAGCAGCTTGGCAGTCGCAGATACGCAGTATTTT. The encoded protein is CASSLAVADTQYF.

In nucleotides, the CDR3 is TGCAGCGTTCAGGGGAACTCTGGAAACACCATATATTTT. Translated, it gives CSVQGNSGNTIYF. The chain uses TRBV29-1 and TRBJ1-3, with D maybe TRBD1 (6 bases). Trimming removed 5 bases from V and 0 bases from J, with 8 bases in between. Germline values: CDR1 SQVTM, CDR2 ANQGSEA. This CDR3 spans 13 amino acids.

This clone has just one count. In DNA form, the CDR3 reads TGTGCCAGCAGCGGGGACAGCCAAGAGACCCAGTACTTC. Its translation is CASSGDSQETQYF. J is TRBJ2-5 and V is TRBV5-6; the match to TRBD1 covers 7 bases. Germline CDR1 is SGHDT and CDR2 is YYEEEE. The ends lost 4 bases at V and 1 base at J; junction bases unmatched: 1. CDR3 length equals 13 residues.

CDR3: CARRNLLEKDNEQFF. The CDR3 DNA follows: TGCGCCAGGCGGAACCTCTTGGAGAAGGACAATGAGCAGTTCTTC. The V call is TRBV5-1, the J call TRBJ2-1, with D unresolved. Germline V gene sequence: CDR1 SGHRS, CDR2 YFSETQ. The CDR3 is made up of 15 amino acids. With 8 bases removed from V and 5 bases from J, the gap between germline ends came to 20 bases.

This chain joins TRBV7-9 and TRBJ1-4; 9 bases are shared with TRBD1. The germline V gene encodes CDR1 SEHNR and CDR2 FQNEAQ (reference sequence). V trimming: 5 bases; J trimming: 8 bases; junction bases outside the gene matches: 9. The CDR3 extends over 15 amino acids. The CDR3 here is CASSPGQGLEEKLFF. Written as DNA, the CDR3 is TGTGCCAGCAGCCCTGGACAGGGGCTGGAGGAAAAACTGTTTTTT. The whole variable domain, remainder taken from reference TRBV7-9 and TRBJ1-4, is DTGVSQNPRHKITKRGQNVTFRCDPISEHNRLYWYRQTLGQGPEFLTYFQNEAQLEKSRLLSDRFSAERPKGSFSTLEIQRTEQGDSAMYLCASSPGQGLEEKLFFGSGTQLSVL.

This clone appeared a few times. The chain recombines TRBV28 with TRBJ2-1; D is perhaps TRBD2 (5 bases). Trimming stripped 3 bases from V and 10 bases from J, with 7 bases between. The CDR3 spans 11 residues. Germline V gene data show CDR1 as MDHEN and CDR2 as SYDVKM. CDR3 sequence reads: CASSFKREQFF. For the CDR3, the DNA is TGTGCCAGCAGTTTTAAGCGGGAGCAGTTCTTC.

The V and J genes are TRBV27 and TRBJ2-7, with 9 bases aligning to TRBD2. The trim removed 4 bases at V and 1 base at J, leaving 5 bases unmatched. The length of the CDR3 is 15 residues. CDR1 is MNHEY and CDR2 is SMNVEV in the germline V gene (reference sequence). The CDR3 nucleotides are TGTGCCAGCAGTTCCGCGGGGGGGGGATCCTACGAGCAGTACTTC. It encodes CASSSAGGGSYEQYF.

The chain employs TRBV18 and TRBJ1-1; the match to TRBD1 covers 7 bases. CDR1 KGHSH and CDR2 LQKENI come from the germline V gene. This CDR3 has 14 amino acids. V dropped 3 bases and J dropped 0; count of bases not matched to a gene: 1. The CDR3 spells CASSPDRVNTEAFF. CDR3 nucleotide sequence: TGTGCCAGCTCACCCGACAGGGTGAACACTGAAGCTTTCTTT.

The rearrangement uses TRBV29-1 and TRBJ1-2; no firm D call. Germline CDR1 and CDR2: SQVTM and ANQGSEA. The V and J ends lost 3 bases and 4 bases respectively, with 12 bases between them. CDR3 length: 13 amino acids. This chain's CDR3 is CSVELIEGYGYTF. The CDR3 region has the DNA TGCAGCGTTGAGTTAATAGAGGGCTATGGCTACACCTTC.

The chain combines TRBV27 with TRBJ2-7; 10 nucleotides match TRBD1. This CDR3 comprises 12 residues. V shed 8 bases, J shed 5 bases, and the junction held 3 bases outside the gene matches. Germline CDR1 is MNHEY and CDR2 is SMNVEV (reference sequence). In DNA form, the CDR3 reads TGTGCCAGCGGGACAGGGGCCCACGAGCAGTACTTC. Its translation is CASGTGAHEQYF.

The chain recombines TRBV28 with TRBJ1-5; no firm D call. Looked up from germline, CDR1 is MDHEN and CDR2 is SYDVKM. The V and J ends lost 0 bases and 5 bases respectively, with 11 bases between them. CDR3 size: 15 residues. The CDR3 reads CASSLWSGVDQPQHF. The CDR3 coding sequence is TGTGCCAGCAGTTTATGGTCGGGTGTGGATCAGCCCCAGCATTTT.

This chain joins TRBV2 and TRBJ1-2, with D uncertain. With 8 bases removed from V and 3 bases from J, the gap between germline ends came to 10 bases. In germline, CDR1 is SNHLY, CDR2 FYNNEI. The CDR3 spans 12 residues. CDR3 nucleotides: TGTGCCAGCGTTAGACTGGACTATGGCTACACCTTC. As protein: CASVRLDYGYTF.